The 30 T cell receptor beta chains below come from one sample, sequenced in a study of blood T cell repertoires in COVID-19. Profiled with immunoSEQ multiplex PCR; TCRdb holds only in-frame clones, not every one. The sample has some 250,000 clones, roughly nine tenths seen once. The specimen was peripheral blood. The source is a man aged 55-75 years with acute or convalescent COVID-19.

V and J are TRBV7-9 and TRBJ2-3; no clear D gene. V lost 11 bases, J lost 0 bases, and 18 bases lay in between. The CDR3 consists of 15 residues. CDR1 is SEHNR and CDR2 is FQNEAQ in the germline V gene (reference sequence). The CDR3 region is CAATTGGSSTDTQYF. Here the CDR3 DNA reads TGTGCCGCTACGACCGGCGGATCTAGCACAGATACGCAGTATTTT.

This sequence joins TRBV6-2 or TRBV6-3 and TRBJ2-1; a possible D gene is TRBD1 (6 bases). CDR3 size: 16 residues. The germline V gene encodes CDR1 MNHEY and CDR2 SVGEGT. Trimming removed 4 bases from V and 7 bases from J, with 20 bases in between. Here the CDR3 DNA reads TGTGCCAGCAGTTCAAGGGGGACCCGTCTCGGGAATGAGCAGTTCTTC. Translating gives CASSSRGTRLGNEQFF.

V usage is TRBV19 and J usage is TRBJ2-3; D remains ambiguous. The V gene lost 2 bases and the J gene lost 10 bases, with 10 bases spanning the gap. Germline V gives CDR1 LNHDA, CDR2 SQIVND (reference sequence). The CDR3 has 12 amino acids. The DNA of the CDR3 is TGTGCCAGTAGTATATCCCAGTCTTCGCAGTATTTT. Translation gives CASSISQSSQYF.

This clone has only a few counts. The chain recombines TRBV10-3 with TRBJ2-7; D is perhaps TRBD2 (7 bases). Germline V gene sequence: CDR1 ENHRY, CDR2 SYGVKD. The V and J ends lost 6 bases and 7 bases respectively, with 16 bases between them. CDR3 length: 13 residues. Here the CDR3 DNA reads TGTGCCATCAGCTCAGGGGAGGGGGATGAGCAGTACTTC. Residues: CAISSGEGDEQYF.

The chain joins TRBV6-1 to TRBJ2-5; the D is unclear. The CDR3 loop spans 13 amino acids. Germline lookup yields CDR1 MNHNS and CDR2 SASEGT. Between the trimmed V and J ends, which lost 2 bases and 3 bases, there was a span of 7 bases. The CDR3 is CASSELQEETQYF. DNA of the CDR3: TGTGCCAGCAGTGAATTACAAGAAGAGACCCAGTACTTC.

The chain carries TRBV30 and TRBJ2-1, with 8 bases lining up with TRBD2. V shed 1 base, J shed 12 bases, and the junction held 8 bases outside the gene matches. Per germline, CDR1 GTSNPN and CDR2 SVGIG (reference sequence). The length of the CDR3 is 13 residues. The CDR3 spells CAWSGAGALWQFF. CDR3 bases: TGTGCCTGGAGTGGAGCGGGAGCATTGTGGCAGTTCTTC.

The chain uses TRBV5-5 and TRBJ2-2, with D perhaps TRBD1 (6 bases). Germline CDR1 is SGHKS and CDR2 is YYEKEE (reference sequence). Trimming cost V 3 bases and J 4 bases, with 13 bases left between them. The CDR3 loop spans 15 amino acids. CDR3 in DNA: TGTGCCAGCAGCTCAGGGGTCTCGGGCACCGGGGAGCTGTTTTTT. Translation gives CASSSGVSGTGELFF. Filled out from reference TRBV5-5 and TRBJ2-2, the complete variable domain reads DAGVTQSPTHLIKTRGQQVTLRCSPISGHKSVSWYQQVLGQGPQFIFQYYEKEERGRGNFPDRFSARQFPNYSSELNVNALLLGDSALYLCASSSGVSGTGELFFGEGSRLTVL.

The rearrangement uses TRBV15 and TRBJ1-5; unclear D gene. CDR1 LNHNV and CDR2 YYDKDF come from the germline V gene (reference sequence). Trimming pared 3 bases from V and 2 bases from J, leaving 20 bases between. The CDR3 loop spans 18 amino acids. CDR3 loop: CATSRENLLLERNQPQHF. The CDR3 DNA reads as TGTGCCACCAGCAGGGAGAACCTCCTCCTGGAACGCAATCAGCCCCAGCATTTT.

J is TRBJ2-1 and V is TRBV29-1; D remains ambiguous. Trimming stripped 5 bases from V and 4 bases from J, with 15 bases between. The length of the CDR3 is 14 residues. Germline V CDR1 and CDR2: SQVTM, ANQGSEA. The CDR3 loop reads CSVRVMLRYNEQFF. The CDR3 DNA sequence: TGCAGCGTTCGGGTGATGCTGCGGTACAATGAGCAGTTCTTC.

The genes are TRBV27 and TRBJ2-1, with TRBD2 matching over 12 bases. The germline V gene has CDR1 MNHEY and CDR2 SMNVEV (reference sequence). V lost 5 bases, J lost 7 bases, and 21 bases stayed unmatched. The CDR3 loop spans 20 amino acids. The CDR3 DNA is TGTGCCAGCAGTCGACCGACTAGCGGGAGAACGGGGACTTTAGGGAATGAGCAGTTCTTC. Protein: CASSRPTSGRTGTLGNEQFF.

The CDR3 DNA is TGTGCCAGCAGCGATGACAGCTACGAGCAGTACTTC. Translated, it gives CASSDDSYEQYF. The chain uses TRBV5-6 and TRBJ2-7; TRBD1 might be the D (5 bases). Germline CDR1 reads SGHDT; CDR2 reads YYEEEE. The CDR3 totals 12 residues. V lost 4 bases and J lost 3, with 8 bases in between.

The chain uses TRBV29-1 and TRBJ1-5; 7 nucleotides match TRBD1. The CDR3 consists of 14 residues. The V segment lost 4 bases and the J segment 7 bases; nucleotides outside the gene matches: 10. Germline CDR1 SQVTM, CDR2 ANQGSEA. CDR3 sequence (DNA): TGCAGCGTTGTACAGGGGAGTCTCGGCCAGCCCCAGCATTTT. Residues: CSVVQGSLGQPQHF.

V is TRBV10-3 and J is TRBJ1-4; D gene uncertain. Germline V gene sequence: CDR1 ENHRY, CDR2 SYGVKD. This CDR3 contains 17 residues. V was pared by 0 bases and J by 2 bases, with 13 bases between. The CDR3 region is CAISESKADKTNEKLFF. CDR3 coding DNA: TGTGCCATCAGTGAGTCGAAGGCTGACAAGACTAATGAAAAACTGTTTTTT.

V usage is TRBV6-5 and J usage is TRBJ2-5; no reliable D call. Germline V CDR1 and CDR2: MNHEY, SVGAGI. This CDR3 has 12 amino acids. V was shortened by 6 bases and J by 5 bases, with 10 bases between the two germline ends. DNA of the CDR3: TGTGCCAGCAGCCCAAGGAGCGAGACCCAGTACTTC. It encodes CASSPRSETQYF.

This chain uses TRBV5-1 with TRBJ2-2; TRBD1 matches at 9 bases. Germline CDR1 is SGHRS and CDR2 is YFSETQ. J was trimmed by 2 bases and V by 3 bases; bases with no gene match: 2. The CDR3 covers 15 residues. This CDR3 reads CASSWDRANTGELFF. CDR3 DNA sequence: TGCGCCAGCAGCTGGGACAGGGCCAACACCGGGGAGCTGTTTTTT. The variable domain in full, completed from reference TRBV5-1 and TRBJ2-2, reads KAGVTQTPRYLIKTRGQQVTLSCSPISGHRSVSWYQQTPGQGLQFLFEYFSETQRNKGNFPGRFSGRQFSNSRSEMNVSTLELGDSALYLCASSWDRANTGELFFGEGSRLTVL.

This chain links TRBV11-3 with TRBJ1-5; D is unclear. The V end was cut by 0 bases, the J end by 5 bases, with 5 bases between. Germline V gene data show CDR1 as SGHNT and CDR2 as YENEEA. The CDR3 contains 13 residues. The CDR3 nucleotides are TGTGCCAGCAGCTTAGACGGTGATCAGCCCCAGCATTTT. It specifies CASSLDGDQPQHF.

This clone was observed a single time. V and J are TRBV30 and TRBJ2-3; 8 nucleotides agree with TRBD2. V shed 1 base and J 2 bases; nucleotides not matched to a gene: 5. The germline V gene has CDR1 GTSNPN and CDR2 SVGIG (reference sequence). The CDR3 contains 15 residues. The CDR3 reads CAWSGEREHTDTQYF. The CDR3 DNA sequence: TGTGCCTGGAGTGGTGAGCGGGAGCACACAGATACGCAGTATTTT.

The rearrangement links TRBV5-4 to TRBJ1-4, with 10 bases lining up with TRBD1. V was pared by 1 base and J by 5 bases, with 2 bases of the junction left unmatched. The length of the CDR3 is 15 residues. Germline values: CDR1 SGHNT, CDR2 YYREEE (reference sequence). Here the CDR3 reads CASSLPGQGNEKLFF. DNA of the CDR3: TGTGCCAGCAGCTTGCCGGGACAGGGGAATGAAAAACTGTTTTTT.

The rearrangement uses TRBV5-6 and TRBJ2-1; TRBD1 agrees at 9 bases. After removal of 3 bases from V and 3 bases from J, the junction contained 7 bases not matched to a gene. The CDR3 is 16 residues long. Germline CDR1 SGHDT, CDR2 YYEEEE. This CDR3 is CASSWGTGKVYNEQFF. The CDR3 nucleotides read TGTGCCAGCAGCTGGGGGACAGGGAAGGTCTACAATGAGCAGTTCTTC.

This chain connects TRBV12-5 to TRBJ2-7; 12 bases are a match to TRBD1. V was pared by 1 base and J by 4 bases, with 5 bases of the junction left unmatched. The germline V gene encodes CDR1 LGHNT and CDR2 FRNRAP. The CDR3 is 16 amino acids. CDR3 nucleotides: TGTGCTAGTGGTTTGGCTCCGGGACAGGGGGCATACGAGCAGTACTTC. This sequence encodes CASGLAPGQGAYEQYF.

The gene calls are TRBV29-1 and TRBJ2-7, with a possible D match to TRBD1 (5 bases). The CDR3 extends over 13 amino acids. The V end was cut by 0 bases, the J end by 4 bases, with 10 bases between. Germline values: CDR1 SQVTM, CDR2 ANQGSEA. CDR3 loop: CSVEDKKGYEQYF. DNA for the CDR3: TGCAGCGTTGAAGATAAAAAGGGGTACGAGCAGTACTTC.

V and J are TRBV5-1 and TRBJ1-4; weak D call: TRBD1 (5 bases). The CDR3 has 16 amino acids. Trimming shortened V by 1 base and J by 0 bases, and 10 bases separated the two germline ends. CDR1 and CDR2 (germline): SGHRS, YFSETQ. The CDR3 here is CASSLQDTATNEKLFF. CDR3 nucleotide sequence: TGCGCCAGCAGCTTGCAGGACACTGCAACTAATGAAAAACTGTTTTTT.

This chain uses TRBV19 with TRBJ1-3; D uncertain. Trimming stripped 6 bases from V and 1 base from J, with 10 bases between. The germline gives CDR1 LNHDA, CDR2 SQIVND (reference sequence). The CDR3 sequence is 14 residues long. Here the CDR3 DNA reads TGTGCCAGTAGACTCGACAATTCTGGAAACACCATATATTTT. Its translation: CASRLDNSGNTIYF.

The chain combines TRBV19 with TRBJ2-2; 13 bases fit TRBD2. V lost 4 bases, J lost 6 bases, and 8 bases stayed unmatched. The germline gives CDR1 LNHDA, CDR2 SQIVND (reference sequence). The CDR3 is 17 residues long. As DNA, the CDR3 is TGTGCCAGTAGTACCAGGACTAGCGGGAGCTGGGCCGGGGAGCTGTTTTTT. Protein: CASSTRTSGSWAGELFF.

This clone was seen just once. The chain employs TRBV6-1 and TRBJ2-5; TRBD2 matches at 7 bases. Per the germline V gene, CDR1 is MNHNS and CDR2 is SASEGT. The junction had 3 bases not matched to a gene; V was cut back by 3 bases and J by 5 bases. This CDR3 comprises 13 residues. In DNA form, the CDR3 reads TGTGCCAGCAGTGACGGGGGGTGGGAGACCCAGTACTTC. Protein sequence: CASSDGGWETQYF.

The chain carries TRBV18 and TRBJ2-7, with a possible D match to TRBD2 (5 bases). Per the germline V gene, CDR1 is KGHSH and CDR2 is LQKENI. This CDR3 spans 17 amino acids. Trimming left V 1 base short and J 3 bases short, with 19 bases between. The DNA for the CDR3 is TGTGCCAGCTCACCACTAGCGAGGGCCAACGGGGACTACGAGCAGTACTTC. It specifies CASSPLARANGDYEQYF.

The CDR3 reads CATGQRAEETQYF. Written as DNA, the CDR3 is TGTGCCACGGGGCAGCGGGCGGAGGAGACCCAGTACTTC. The chain recombines TRBV10-3 with TRBJ2-5; tentative D call: TRBD2 (6 bases). This CDR3 has 13 amino acids. CDR1 and CDR2 (germline): ENHRY, SYGVKD. The V end lost 10 bases, the J end lost 5 bases, and 17 bases lay between the germline ends.

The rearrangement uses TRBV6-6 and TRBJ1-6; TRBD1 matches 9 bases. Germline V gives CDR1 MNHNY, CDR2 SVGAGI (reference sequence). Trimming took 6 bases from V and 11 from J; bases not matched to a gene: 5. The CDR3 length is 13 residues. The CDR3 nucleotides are TGTGCCAGCAGCGGACAGGGGCAAACACCCCTCCACTTT. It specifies CASSGQGQTPLHF.

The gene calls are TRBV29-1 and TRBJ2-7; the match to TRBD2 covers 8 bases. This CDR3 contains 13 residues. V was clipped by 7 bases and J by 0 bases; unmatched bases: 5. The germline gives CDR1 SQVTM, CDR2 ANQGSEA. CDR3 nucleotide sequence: TGCAGCGGCACTAGCGGTGGCTCCTACGAGCAGTACTTC. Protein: CSGTSGGSYEQYF.

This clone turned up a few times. CDR3 nucleotides: TGTGCCAGCAGCGCGAACTACGAGCAGTACTTC. This codes for CASSANYEQYF. The chain is built from TRBV11-3 and TRBJ2-7, with D unclear. Germline CDR1 SGHNT, CDR2 YENEEA. The CDR3 has 11 residues. Trimming removed 5 bases at V and 3 bases at J, with 5 bases between.